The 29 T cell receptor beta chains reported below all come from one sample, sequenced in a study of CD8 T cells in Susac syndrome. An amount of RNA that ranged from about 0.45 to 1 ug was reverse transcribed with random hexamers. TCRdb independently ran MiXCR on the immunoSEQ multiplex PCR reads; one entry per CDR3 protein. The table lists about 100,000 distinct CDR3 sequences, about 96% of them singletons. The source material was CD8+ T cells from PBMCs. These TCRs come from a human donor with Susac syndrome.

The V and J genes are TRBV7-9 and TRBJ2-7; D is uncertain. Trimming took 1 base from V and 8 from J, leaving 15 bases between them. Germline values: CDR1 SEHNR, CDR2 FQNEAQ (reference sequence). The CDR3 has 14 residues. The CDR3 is CASSLVSGPNQQYF. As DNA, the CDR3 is TGTGCCAGCAGCTTAGTTTCGGGCCCGAACCAGCAGTACTTC.

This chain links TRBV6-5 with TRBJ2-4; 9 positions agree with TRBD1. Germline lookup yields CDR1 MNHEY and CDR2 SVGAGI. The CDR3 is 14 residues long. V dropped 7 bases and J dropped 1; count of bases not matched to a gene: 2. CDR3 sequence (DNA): TGTGCCAGCAACGACAGGGGGGCCAAAAACATTCAGTACTTC. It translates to CASNDRGAKNIQYF.

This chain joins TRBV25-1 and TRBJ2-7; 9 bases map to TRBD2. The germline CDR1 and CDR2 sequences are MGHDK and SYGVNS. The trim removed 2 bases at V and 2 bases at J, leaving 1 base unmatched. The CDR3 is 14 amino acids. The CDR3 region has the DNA TGTGCCAGCAGTGAAGCGGGAGGGCCCTACGAGCAGTACTTC. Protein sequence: CASSEAGGPYEQYF.

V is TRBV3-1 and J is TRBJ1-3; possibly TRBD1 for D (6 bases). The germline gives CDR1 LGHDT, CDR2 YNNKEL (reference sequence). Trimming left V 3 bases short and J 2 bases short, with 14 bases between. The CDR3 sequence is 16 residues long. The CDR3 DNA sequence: TGTGCCAGCAGCCAGGTCACAGGGTTGACTGGAAACACCATATATTTT. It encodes CASSQVTGLTGNTIYF.

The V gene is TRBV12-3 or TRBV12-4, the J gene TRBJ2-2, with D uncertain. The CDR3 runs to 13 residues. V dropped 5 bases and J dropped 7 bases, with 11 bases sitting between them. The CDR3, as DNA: TGTGCCAGCAGTCTTGACCGGCGCGGGGAGCTGTTTTTT. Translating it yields CASSLDRRGELFF.

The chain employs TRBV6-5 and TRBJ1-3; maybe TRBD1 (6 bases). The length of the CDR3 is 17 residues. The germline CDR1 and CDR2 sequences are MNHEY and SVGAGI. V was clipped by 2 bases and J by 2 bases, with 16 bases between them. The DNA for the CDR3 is TGTGCCAGCAGTTACCCGACCCTAGGGGGAGCTGGAAACACCATATATTTT. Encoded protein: CASSYPTLGGAGNTIYF.

This CDR3 is CSAPTGTGTGQPQHF. The CDR3 DNA is TGCAGTGCTCCGACCGGGACAGGGACGGGGCAGCCCCAGCATTTT. This rearrangement joins TRBV20-1 to TRBJ1-5; 9 positions match TRBD1. The CDR3 totals 15 residues. The germline CDR1 and CDR2 sequences are DFQATT and SNEGSKA (reference sequence). V trimming: 5 bases; J trimming: 7 bases; junction bases outside the gene matches: 12.

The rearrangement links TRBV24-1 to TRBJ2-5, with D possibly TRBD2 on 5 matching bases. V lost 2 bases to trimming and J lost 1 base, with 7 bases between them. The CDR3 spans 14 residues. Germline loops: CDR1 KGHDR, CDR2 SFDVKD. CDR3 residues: CATSDSGIQETQYF. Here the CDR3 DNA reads TGTGCCACCAGTGATTCCGGGATCCAAGAGACCCAGTACTTC.

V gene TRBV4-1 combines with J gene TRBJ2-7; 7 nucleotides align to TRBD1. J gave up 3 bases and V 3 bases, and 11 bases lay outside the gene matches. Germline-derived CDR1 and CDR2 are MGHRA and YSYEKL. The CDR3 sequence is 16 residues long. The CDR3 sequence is CASSQTETGRNYEQYF. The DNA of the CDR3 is TGCGCCAGCAGCCAGACCGAGACAGGGCGCAACTACGAGCAGTACTTC.

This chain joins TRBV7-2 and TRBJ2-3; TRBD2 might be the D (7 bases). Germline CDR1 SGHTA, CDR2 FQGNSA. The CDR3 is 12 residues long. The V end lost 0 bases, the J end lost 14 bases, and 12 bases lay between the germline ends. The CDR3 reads CASSLAGGQRYF. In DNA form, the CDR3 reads TGTGCCAGCAGCTTAGCGGGGGGGCAGCGGTATTTT. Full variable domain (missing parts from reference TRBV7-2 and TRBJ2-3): GAGVSQSPSNKVTEKGKDVELRCDPISGHTALYWYRQSLGQGLEFLIYFQGNSAPDKSGLPSDRFSAERTGGSVSTLTIQRTQQEDSAVYLCASSLAGGQRYFGPGTRLTVL.

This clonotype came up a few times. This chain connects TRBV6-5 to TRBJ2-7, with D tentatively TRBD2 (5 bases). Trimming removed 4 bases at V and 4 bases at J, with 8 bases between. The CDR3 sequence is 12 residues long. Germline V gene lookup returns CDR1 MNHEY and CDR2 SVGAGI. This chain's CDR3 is CASSFRGYEQYF. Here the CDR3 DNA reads TGTGCCAGCAGTTTTCGGGGATACGAGCAGTACTTC.

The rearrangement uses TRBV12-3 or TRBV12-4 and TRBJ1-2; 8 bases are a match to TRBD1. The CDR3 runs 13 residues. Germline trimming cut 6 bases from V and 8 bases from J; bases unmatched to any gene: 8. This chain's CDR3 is CASSKQGGVGYTF. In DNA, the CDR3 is TGTGCCAGCAGCAAACAGGGGGGAGTAGGCTACACCTTC.

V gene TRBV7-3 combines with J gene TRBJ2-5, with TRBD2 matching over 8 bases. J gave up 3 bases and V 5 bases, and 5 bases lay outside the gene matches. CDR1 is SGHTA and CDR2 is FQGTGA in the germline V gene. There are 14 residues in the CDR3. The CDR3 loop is CASSATGGKETQYF. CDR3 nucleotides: TGTGCCAGCAGCGCGACGGGGGGGAAAGAGACCCAGTACTTC.

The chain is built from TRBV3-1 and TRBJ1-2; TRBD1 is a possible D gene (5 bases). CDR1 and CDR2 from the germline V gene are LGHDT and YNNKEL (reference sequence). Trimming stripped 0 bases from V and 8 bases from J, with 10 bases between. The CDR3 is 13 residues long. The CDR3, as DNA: TGTGCCAGCAGCCAAGATCTCAGGGCGGGCTACACCTTC. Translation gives CASSQDLRAGYTF. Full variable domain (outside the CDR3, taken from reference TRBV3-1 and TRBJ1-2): DTAVSQTPKYLVTQMGNDKSIKCEQNLGHDTMYWYKQDSKKFLKIMFSYNNKELIINETVPNRFSPKSPDKAHLNLHINSLELGDSAVYFCASSQDLRAGYTFGSGTRLTVV.

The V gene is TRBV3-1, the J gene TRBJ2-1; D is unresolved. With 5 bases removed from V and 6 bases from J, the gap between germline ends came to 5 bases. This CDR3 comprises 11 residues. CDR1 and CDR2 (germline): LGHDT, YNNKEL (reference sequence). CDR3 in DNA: TGTGCCAGCAGCAGGGTCAATGAGCAGTTCTTC. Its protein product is CASSRVNEQFF.

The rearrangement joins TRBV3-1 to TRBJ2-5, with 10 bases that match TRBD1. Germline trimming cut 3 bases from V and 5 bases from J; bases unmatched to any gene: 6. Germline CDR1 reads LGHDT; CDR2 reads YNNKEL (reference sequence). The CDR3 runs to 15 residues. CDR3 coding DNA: TGTGCCAGCAGCCACGGGACAGGGGCGCGGGAGACCCAGTACTTC. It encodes CASSHGTGARETQYF.

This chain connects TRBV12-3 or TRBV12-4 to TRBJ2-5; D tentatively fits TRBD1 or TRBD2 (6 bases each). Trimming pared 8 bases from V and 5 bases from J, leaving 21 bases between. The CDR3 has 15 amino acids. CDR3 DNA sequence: TGTGCCAGCCGGAGCGTCGGGGGCTCGGGGGAGACCCAGTACTTC. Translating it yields CASRSVGGSGETQYF.

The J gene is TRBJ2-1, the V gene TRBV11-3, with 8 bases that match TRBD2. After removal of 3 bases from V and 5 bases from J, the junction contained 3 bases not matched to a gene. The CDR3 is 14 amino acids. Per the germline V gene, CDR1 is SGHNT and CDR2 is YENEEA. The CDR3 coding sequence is TGTGCCAGCAGCTTTAGCGGGGTCAACAATGAGCAGTTCTTC. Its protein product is CASSFSGVNNEQFF. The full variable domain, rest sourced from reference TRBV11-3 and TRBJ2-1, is EAGVVQSPRYKIIEKKQPVAFWCNPISGHNTLYWYLQNLGQGPELLIRYENEEAVDDSQLPKDRFSAERLKGVDSTLKIQPAELGDSAVYLCASSFSGVNNEQFFGPGTRLTVL.

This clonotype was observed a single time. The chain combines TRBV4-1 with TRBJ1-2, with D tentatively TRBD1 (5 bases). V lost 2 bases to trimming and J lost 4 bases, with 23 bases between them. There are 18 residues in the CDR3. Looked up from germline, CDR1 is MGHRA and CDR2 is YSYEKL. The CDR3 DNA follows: TGCGCCAGCAGCCAACCCCGGGACGGCCAAAAGAAGGGCTATGGCTACACCTTC. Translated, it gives CASSQPRDGQKKGYGYTF.

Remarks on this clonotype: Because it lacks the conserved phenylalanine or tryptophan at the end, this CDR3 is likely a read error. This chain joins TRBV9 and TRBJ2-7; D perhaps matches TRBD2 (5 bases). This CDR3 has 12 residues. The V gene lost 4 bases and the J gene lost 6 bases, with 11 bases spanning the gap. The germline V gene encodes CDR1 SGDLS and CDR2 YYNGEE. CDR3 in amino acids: CASSTPGGEQYS. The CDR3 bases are TGTGCCAGCAGCACGCCAGGAGGCGAGCAGTACTCC.

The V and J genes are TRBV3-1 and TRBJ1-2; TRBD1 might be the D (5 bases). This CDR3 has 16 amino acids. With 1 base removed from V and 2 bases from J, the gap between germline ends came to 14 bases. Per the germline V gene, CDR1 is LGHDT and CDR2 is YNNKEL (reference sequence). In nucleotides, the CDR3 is TGTGCCAGCAGCCAAGGGGGCCAACTTCCCAACTATGGCTACACCTTC. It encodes CASSQGGQLPNYGYTF.

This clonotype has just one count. The CDR3 region is CASSRSVELRANEQFF. DNA of the CDR3: TGTGCCAGCAGTCGAAGTGTTGAGCTCAGGGCAAATGAGCAGTTCTTC. The gene calls are TRBV27 and TRBJ2-1; D is possibly TRBD1 (5 bases). Germline assignment: CDR1 MNHEY and CDR2 SMNVEV (reference sequence). The CDR3 loop spans 16 amino acids. The V end lost 5 bases, the J end lost 7 bases, and 21 bases lay between the germline ends.

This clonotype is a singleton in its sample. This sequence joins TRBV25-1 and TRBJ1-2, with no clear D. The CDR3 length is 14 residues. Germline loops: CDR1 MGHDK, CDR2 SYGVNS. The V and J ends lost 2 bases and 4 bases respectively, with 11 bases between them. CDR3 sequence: CASSEHADIYGYTF. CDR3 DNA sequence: TGTGCCAGCAGTGAACACGCAGACATCTATGGCTACACCTTC.

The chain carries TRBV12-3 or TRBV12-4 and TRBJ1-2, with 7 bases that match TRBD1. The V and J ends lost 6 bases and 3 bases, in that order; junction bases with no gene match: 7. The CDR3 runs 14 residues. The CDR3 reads CASSKQGQHYGYTF. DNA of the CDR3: TGTGCCAGCAGCAAACAGGGACAGCACTATGGCTACACCTTC.

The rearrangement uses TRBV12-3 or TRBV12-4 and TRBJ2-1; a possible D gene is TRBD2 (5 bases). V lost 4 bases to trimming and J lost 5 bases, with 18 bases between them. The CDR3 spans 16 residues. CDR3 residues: CASSSGSGLLHNEQFF. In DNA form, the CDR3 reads TGTGCCAGCAGTTCGGGGAGCGGCCTCCTCCACAATGAGCAGTTCTTC.

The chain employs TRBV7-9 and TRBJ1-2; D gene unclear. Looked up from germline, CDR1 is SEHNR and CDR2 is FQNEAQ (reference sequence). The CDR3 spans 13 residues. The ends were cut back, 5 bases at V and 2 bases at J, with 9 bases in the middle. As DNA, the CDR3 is TGTGCCAGCAGCCCAGAAGGGAACTATGGCTACACCTTC. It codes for CASSPEGNYGYTF.

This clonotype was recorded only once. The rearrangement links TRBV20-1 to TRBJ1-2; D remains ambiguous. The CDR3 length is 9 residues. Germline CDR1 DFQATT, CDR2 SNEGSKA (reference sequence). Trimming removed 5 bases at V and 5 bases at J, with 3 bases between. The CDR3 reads CSARYGYTF. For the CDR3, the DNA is TGCAGTGCTCGATATGGCTACACCTTC.

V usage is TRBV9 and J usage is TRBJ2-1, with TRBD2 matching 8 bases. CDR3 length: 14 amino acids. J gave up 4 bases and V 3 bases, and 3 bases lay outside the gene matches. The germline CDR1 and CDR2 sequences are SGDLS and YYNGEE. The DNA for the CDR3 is TGTGCCAGCAGCGGTAGCGGGACTTACAATGAGCAGTTCTTC. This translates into CASSGSGTYNEQFF.

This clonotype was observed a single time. CDR3 coding DNA: TGCGCCAGCAGCGGCCAGGAGGAAACCTACGAGCAGTACTTC. Amino acid sequence: CASSGQEETYEQYF. The chain has TRBV4-1 and TRBJ2-7, with a weak D call TRBD2 (5 bases). The V gene's germline CDR1 is MGHRA and CDR2 YSYEKL. The CDR3 extends over 14 amino acids. V was shortened by 5 bases and J by 2 bases, with 13 bases between the two germline ends.